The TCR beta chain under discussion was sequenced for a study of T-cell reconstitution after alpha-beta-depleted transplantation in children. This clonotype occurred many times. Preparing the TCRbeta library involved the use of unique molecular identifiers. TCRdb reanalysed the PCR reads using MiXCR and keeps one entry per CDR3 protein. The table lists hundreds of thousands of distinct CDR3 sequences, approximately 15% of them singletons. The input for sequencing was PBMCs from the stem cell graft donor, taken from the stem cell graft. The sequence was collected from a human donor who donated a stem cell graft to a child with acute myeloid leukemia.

CDR3 region: CSAARARGETQYF. CDR3 nucleotides: TGCAGTGCTGCCAGGGCTCGGGGTGAGACCCAGTACTTC. V and J are TRBV20-1 and TRBJ2-5; perhaps D is TRBD1 or TRBD2 (5 bases each). Germline CDR1 DFQATT, CDR2 SNEGSKA (reference sequence). Deletions cut 5 bases from V and 5 bases from J, with 15 bases between. The CDR3 runs to 13 residues.